This T cell receptor (beta chain) derives from a study of blood T cell repertoires in COVID-19. Overall study context: Samples of COVID-19 (acute and convalescent) were obtained from the United States, Italy and Spain. PBMCs, B-cell-depleted T cells, or T cells were the source of the cDNA or gDNA that made up the material.

In the source study's methods: Reference gene primer amplification in the assay estimated nucleated cell counts. Clones were read by immunoSEQ multiplex PCR, and TCRdb kept only the in-frame ones, dropping some. V and J calls and clone size are copied from that table; D and trimming were computed from the DNA. The sample carries around 200,000 clones, just over 85% recorded once. In this sample, this clone turned up a few times. Germline values: CDR1 SGHVT, CDR2 SQSDAQ. With V trimmed by 1 base and J by 1 base, 7 bases remained unmatched. This CDR3 spans 17 amino acids. This clonotype was sampled from a man older than 75 with acute or convalescent COVID-19. The sample was peripheral blood. The chain uses TRBV7-4 and TRBJ2-4; 7 bases agree with TRBD2. CDR3 amino acids: CASSLVGLGMAKNIQYF. The CDR3 DNA reads TGTGCCAGCAGCTTAGTCGGACTAGGAATGGCCAAAAACATTCAGTACTTC.